The rows below give T cell receptor beta chains drawn from one sample of a study of blood T cell repertoires in COVID-19. The protocol was immunoSEQ multiplex PCR, while the TCRdb copy is restricted to in-frame clones and leaves out a portion. The sample contains 250,000 to 350,000 clones, around 90% of which appear only once. The sequenced sample consisted of peripheral blood. All receptors come from a man between 18 and 29 years old with active or convalescent COVID-19. CDR3s include the opening cysteine and the closing phenylalanine or tryptophan. The D gene is left open where the match is weak. Part of the rows lack a size; the others show once, few, many or a class for expanded clones.

cdr3_nt cdr3_aa clone_size v_call d_call j_call
TGTGCCAGCAGCCGAACTCTAAATGAAGCTTTCTTT CASSRTLNEAFF . TRBV3-1/TRBV3-2 . TRBJ1-1
TGTGCCAGCAGTCCGAGCGGGACTGCGTCCTACGAGCAGTACTTC CASSPSGTASYEQYF . TRBV6-5 TRBD2 TRBJ2-7
TGCGCCAGCAGCCAAGCACAGACCGTCTATGGCTACACCTTC CASSQAQTVYGYTF few TRBV4-1 . TRBJ1-2
TGTGCCAGCAGCTTACCATTCAGGGGGTTCGATGAAAAACTGTTTTTT CASSLPFRGFDEKLFF . TRBV7-9 TRBD1 TRBJ1-4
TGTGCCAGCTCCGGACTAGCGGGAGCCTACGAGCAGTACTTC CASSGLAGAYEQYF . TRBV18 TRBD2 TRBJ2-7
TGTGCCATCAGGACAGCTAGCGGGATGTACAATGAGCAGTTCTTC CAIRTASGMYNEQFF . TRBV10-3 TRBD2 TRBJ2-1
TGTGCCAGCAGCTTAGGTACCGGGACAGGGGGAGGAGGCTACACCTTC CASSLGTGTGGGGYTF . TRBV13 TRBD1 TRBJ1-2
TGTGCCAGCAGCCAGGTGACAGGTCACGAGCAGTACTTC CASSQVTGHEQYF . TRBV14 . TRBJ2-7
TGTGCCAGCAGTACTGGACAGACAAAACCCACAGATACGCAGTATTTT CASSTGQTKPTDTQYF . TRBV7-4 . TRBJ2-3
TGTGCCAGCAGTTTGTCTAATAATTCACCCCTCCACTTT CASSLSNNSPLHF . TRBV28 . TRBJ1-6
TGTGCCAGTAGTTTTTTCCTTGTCGACAGGAGCAATCAGCCCCAGCATTTT CASSFFLVDRSNQPQHF . TRBV19 . TRBJ1-5
TGTGCCAGCAGGCCTGACCGCGGGGGAGGCACTGAAGCTTTCTTT CASRPDRGGGTEAFF . TRBV2 . TRBJ1-1
TGTGCCAGCAGCCGGGGACTAGCGGGCCCGGGGCAGTACTTC CASSRGLAGPGQYF few TRBV3-1/TRBV3-2 TRBD2 TRBJ2-7
TGCGCCAGCAGCCATGCCCCGGACAGCCTCTCCTACGAGCAGTACTTC CASSHAPDSLSYEQYF few TRBV4-1 . TRBJ2-7
TGTGCCAGCAGTCCGGGACAGGGGGGACCCTCTGGAAACACCATATATTTT CASSPGQGGPSGNTIYF . TRBV28 TRBD1 TRBJ1-3
TGTGCCAGCAGTTTCGGGGGGGGTGAGCAGTACTTC CASSFGGGEQYF . TRBV6-5 TRBD2 TRBJ2-7
TGTGCTAGTGGCGTTACAGGGGTGGGCACTGAAGCTTTCTTT CASGVTGVGTEAFF . TRBV12-5 TRBD1 TRBJ1-1
TGTGCCAGCGGGGATAGCGGAGAGACCCAGTACTTC CASGDSGETQYF . TRBV6-5 . TRBJ2-5
TGTGCTAGTGGGTGGGACATCAATCAGCCCCAGCATTTT CASGWDINQPQHF . TRBV12-5 . TRBJ1-5
TGCAGCGTTAGCGGGAGGGCCAACGAGCAGTACTTC CSVSGRANEQYF . TRBV29-1 TRBD2 TRBJ2-7
TGTGCCAGCAGCTCCGGGACTAGCGGGAGAGGGGAGCAGTTCTTC CASSSGTSGRGEQFF once TRBV27 TRBD2 TRBJ2-1
TGTGCCAGTAGACGGGAAGGGGGAAACACCATATATTTT CASRREGGNTIYF . TRBV19 . TRBJ1-3
TGTGCCAGCAGTGAAGCGCTTCTGGACAGCGCCTACGAGCAGTACTTC CASSEALLDSAYEQYF . TRBV6-1 . TRBJ2-7
TGTGCCAGCAGCGAAACACCGAACACTGAAGCTTTCTTT CASSETPNTEAFF . TRBV9 . TRBJ1-1
TGTGCCAGCGGACTCGGGGCGGGGGGAGATACGCAGTATTTT CASGLGAGGDTQYF . TRBV2 TRBD2 TRBJ2-3
TGTGCCAGCAGTTCCACTGGTAGCACAGATACGCAGTATTTT CASSSTGSTDTQYF . TRBV28 . TRBJ2-3
TGTGCCAGCTACCACCGACGGGGGAATTACGAGCAGTACTTC CASYHRRGNYEQYF . TRBV5-6 . TRBJ2-7
TGTGCCAGCACCCGAAGTCGGGAGAACACTGAAGCTTTCTTT CASTRSRENTEAFF . TRBV6-5 . TRBJ1-1
TGTGCCAGCTCAATCTCGGGACAGAACAATCAGCCCCAGCATTTT CASSISGQNNQPQHF . TRBV18 TRBD1 TRBJ1-5
TGCGCCAGCAGCTTGAGAACTAGCGGGAGTGAGACCCAGTACTTC CASSLRTSGSETQYF . TRBV5-1 TRBD2 TRBJ2-5
TGTGCCAGCAGAGAACGACGGGGATCCACTGAAGCTTTCTTT CASRERRGSTEAFF . TRBV28 . TRBJ1-1
TGTGCCAGCAGCTTGGATCTAGGTTCAAACTTAGGCGGAAACACCATATATTTT CASSLDLGSNLGGNTIYF . TRBV5-8 . TRBJ1-3
TGTGCCAGCTCACCACGGCCTAGTAGTTCCTACGAGCAGTACTTC CASSPRPSSSYEQYF once TRBV18 . TRBJ2-7
TGTGCCAGCAGTTACTCGCTAGCGGGGGACCCATGGGCGTCCTACGAGCAGTACTTC CASSYSLAGDPWASYEQYF many TRBV6-2/TRBV6-3 TRBD2 TRBJ2-7
TGTGCCAGCAGCCTAGGCAGGGGGAACACCATATATTTT CASSLGRGNTIYF . TRBV12-3/TRBV12-4 TRBD1 TRBJ1-3
TGTGCCAGCAGTTACAACAGCTTTGGAAACACCATATATTTT CASSYNSFGNTIYF . TRBV6-5 . TRBJ1-3
TGTGCCAGCTCACCCTCCCGTCGGGGCACAGATACGCAGTATTTT CASSPSRRGTDTQYF . TRBV18 . TRBJ2-3